A single sample is the source of the 21 T cell receptor beta chains below, sequenced in a study of Tregs in tolerant kidney transplant recipients. Generated by immunoSEQ multiplex PCR, the TCRdb table keeps only in-frame clones and is missing some. The sample holds roughly 250,000 clones; roughly 80% are singletons and the top ten take around 0.64%. Sequencing was done on a sample of CD4+ T cells from blood. The receptor set was obtained from a human donor in good health.

This chain connects TRBV18 to TRBJ2-7; D is possibly TRBD2 (5 bases). The CDR3 loop spans 14 amino acids. V was clipped by 1 base and J by 7 bases, with 14 bases between them. CDR1 is KGHSH and CDR2 is LQKENI in the germline V gene. CDR3 residues: CASSPLADSGEQYF. The DNA for the CDR3 is TGTGCCAGCTCACCACTGGCGGACTCCGGGGAGCAGTACTTC.

The chain joins TRBV7-2 to TRBJ2-7; D remains ambiguous. In germline, CDR1 is SGHTA, CDR2 FQGNSA. The CDR3 sequence is 14 residues long. Trimming cost V 5 bases and J 6 bases, with 17 bases left between them. CDR3 in amino acids: CASSPRPKPIEQYF. DNA of the CDR3: TGTGCCAGCAGCCCCCGACCTAAACCCATCGAGCAGTACTTC.

V gene TRBV4-1 combines with J gene TRBJ2-6; no firm D call. Germline V gene data show CDR1 as MGHRA and CDR2 as YSYEKL. Deletions cut 0 bases from V and 0 bases from J, with 15 bases between. The CDR3 loop spans 19 amino acids. In nucleotides, the CDR3 is TGCGCCAGCAGCCAAGAACGAACTCAGCGACCCTCTGGGGCCAACGTCCTGACTTTC. Translated, it gives CASSQERTQRPSGANVLTF.

The V and J genes are TRBV7-3 and TRBJ2-1; 8 bases map to TRBD1. Germline V gene lookup returns CDR1 SGHTA and CDR2 FQGTGA. The CDR3 runs to 14 residues. Trimming at V came to 5 bases and at J to 6 bases, leaving 6 bases not matched to a gene. CDR3 protein: CASSPGGQFNEQFF. CDR3 bases: TGTGCCAGCAGCCCAGGGGGCCAATTCAATGAGCAGTTCTTC.

This sequence joins TRBV4-1 and TRBJ2-3; a weak D match, TRBD2 (7 bases). Germline assignment: CDR1 MGHRA and CDR2 YSYEKL. The CDR3 is 16 residues long. V lost 0 bases and J lost 5, with 15 bases in between. This chain's CDR3 is CASSQEGGPTGDTQYF. In nucleotides, the CDR3 is TGCGCCAGCAGCCAAGAGGGGGGGCCCACCGGAGATACGCAGTATTTT.

V usage is TRBV7-9 and J usage is TRBJ2-7; unclear D gene. CDR1 and CDR2 (germline): SEHNR, FQNEAQ (reference sequence). This CDR3 is built from 14 residues. With 1 base removed from V and 1 base from J, the gap between germline ends came to 8 bases. The CDR3 here is CASSLVAESYEQYF. CDR3 sequence (DNA): TGTGCCAGCAGCTTAGTGGCAGAATCCTACGAGCAGTACTTC.

A few counts support this clone. V and J are TRBV6-6 and TRBJ2-2; 8 nucleotides align to TRBD2. With 6 bases clipped from V and 5 bases from J, the junction kept 5 bases outside the gene matches. CDR1 and CDR2 (germline): MNHNY, SVGAGI (reference sequence). CDR3 length: 14 residues. The CDR3 region is CASSSGGRTGELFF. As DNA, the CDR3 is TGTGCCAGCAGCTCGGGGGGGCGGACCGGGGAGCTGTTTTTT.

The gene calls are TRBV2 and TRBJ1-5; D uncertain. Trimming shortened V by 4 bases and J by 2 bases, and 3 bases separated the two germline ends. CDR3 length: 12 residues. The germline V gene has CDR1 SNHLY and CDR2 FYNNEI. CDR3 residues: CASSGGNQPQHF. DNA for the CDR3: TGTGCCAGCAGTGGGGGCAATCAGCCCCAGCATTTT.

This chain uses TRBV5-5 with TRBJ2-1, with D perhaps matching TRBD1 or TRBD2 (5 bases each). V lost 1 base to trimming and J lost 0 bases, with 17 bases between them. This CDR3 region has 18 residues. Germline values: CDR1 SGHKS, CDR2 YYEKEE (reference sequence). The CDR3 coding sequence is TGTGCCAGCAGCTTGCGGGACGGACATTCCTTCTCCTACAATGAGCAGTTCTTC. This sequence encodes CASSLRDGHSFSYNEQFF.

The chain has TRBV11-3 and TRBJ2-1, with D unclear. Per germline, CDR1 SGHNT and CDR2 YENEEA. The CDR3 is 13 amino acids. With 10 bases removed from V and 0 bases from J, the gap between germline ends came to 10 bases. The CDR3 loop is CATQKSSYNEQFF. The DNA for the CDR3 is TGTGCCACCCAGAAGAGCTCCTACAATGAGCAGTTCTTC.

This rearrangement joins TRBV6-5 to TRBJ1-2; 10 bases map to TRBD1. With V trimmed by 5 bases and J by 4 bases, 4 bases remained unmatched. The CDR3 contains 14 residues. Germline CDR1 is MNHEY and CDR2 is SVGAGI. The CDR3 sequence: CASSLRTGGYGYTF. For the CDR3, the DNA is TGTGCCAGCAGTCTCCGGACAGGGGGCTATGGCTACACCTTC.

The chain couples TRBV5-1 to TRBJ2-7; 7 bases agree with TRBD1. This CDR3 region has 15 residues. Germline V lookup: CDR1 SGHRS, CDR2 YFSETQ. The trim removed 5 bases at V and 0 bases at J, leaving 8 bases unmatched. This chain's CDR3 is CASRPGQAASYEQYF. CDR3 DNA: TGCGCCAGCAGGCCCGGACAGGCCGCCTCCTACGAGCAGTACTTC.

The chain links TRBV7-9 to TRBJ2-2; D gene uncertain. Per the germline V gene, CDR1 is SEHNR and CDR2 is FQNEAQ (reference sequence). The CDR3 loop spans 15 amino acids. Trimming cost V 4 bases and J 3 bases, with 12 bases left between them. CDR3 nucleotides: TGTGCCAGCAGCTCAGCGATCATTCACACCGGGGAGCTGTTTTTT. Translating gives CASSSAIIHTGELFF.

About this clone: The same CDR3 is also encoded by other DNA sequences in this sample. The J gene is TRBJ2-5, the V gene TRBV11-1, with D maybe TRBD1 (5 bases). CDR1 is SGHAT and CDR2 is FQDESV in the germline V gene (reference sequence). Trimming left V 1 base short and J 7 bases short, with 13 bases between. The CDR3 covers 14 residues. Here the CDR3 DNA reads TGTGCCAGCAGCTTAGGTATGGGGCCGGGGACCCAGTACTTC. This sequence encodes CASSLGMGPGTQYF.

This chain links TRBV19 with TRBJ1-1, with D possibly matching TRBD1 (6 bases). CDR3 length: 14 residues. Germline CDR1 and CDR2: LNHDA and SQIVND (reference sequence). V was shortened by 6 bases and J by 13 bases, with 24 bases between the two germline ends. The CDR3 DNA reads as TGTGCCAGTAGCGGGCCGGGGGCGTCGCTGAGTGGTTTCTTT. Its protein is CASSGPGASLSGFF.

In its sample, this clone was seen once. This chain uses TRBV6-1 with TRBJ1-2; no definite D call. Germline V gene lookup returns CDR1 MNHNS and CDR2 SASEGT. V was cut by 6 bases and J by 8 bases, with 19 bases left in between. The CDR3 totals 14 residues. The chain's CDR3 is CASRSLDGRVGYTF. DNA for the CDR3: TGTGCCAGCAGATCCTTGGACGGGAGGGTCGGCTACACCTTC.

The chain combines TRBV11-2 with TRBJ2-7, with a weak D call TRBD2 (5 bases). Trimming cost V 5 bases and J 6 bases, with 14 bases left between them. The CDR3 runs 13 residues. The germline V gene encodes CDR1 SGHAT and CDR2 FQNNGV. As DNA, the CDR3 is TGTGCCAGCAGCCAAGTACTAGTCAGCGAGCAGTACTTC. This translates into CASSQVLVSEQYF.

This clone was counted once. J is TRBJ2-2 and V is TRBV6-6; weak D call: TRBD1 (6 bases). V was pared by 10 bases and J by 0 bases, with 15 bases between. Germline-derived CDR1 and CDR2 are MNHNY and SVGAGI (reference sequence). The CDR3 is 15 amino acids. The CDR3 DNA sequence: TGTGCCACCGAAGACCAGGGGTCGAACACCGGGGAGCTGTTTTTT. It codes for CATEDQGSNTGELFF.

This chain uses TRBV2 with TRBJ2-1; tentatively, D is TRBD2 (5 bases). V was cut by 4 bases and J by 8 bases, with 15 bases left in between. The CDR3 length is 14 residues. Germline loops: CDR1 SNHLY, CDR2 FYNNEI. CDR3 protein: CASSASRTVDEQFF. As DNA, the CDR3 is TGTGCCAGCAGTGCTTCACGGACTGTGGATGAGCAGTTCTTC. The full variable domain, with the rest looked up from reference TRBV2 and TRBJ2-1, is EPEVTQTPSHQVTQMGQEVILRCVPISNHLYFYWYRQILGQKVEFLVSFYNNEISEKSEIFDDQFSVERPDGSNFTLKIRSTKLEDSAMYFCASSASRTVDEQFFGPGTRLTVL.

This chain joins TRBV6-1 and TRBJ2-1, with TRBD2 matching 11 bases. The CDR3 is 14 amino acids. Trimming removed 8 bases from V and 4 bases from J; junction bases left unmatched: 4. Looked up from germline, CDR1 is MNHNS and CDR2 is SASEGT. CDR3 loop: CASLAGGSYNEQFF. CDR3 bases: TGTGCCAGCTTAGCGGGGGGGAGTTACAATGAGCAGTTCTTC.

This clone was counted a few times. The CDR3 sequence: CASSPTGTNTGELFF. CDR3 DNA sequence: TGCGCCAGCAGCCCAACAGGGACGAACACCGGGGAGCTGTTTTTT. The chain joins TRBV5-1 to TRBJ2-2; the D gene is possibly TRBD1 (6 bases). CDR1 is SGHRS and CDR2 is YFSETQ in the germline V gene. This CDR3 contains 15 residues. The V and J ends lost 4 bases and 0 bases respectively, with 10 bases between them.